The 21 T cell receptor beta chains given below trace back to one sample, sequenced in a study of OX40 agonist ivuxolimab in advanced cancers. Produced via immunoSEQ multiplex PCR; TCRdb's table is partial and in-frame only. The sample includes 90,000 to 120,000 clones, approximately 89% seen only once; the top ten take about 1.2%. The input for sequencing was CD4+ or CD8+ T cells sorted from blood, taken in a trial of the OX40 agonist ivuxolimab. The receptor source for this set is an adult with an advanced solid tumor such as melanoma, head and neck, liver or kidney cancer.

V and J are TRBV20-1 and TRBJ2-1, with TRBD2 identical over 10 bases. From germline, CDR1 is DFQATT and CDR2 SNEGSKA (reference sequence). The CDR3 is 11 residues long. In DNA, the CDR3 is TGCGGTAGCGGGAGGCCCACTGAGCAGTTCTTC. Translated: CGSGRPTEQFF.

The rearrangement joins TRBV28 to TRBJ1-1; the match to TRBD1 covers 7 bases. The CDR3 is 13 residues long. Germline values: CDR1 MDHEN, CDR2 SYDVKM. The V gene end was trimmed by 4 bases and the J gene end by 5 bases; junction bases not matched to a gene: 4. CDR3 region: CASSSETGTEAFF. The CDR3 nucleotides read TGTGCCAGCAGTTCCGAGACAGGGACTGAAGCTTTCTTT.

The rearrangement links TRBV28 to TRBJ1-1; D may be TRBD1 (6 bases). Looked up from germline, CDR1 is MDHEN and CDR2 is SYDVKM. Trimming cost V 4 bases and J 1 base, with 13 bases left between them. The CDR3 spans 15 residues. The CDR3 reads CASSSGGRENTEAFF. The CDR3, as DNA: TGTGCCAGCAGTTCGGGGGGGCGGGAGAACACTGAAGCTTTCTTT. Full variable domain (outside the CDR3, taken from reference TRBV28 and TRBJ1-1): DVKVTQSSRYLVKRTGEKVFLECVQDMDHENMFWYRQDPGLGLRLIYFSYDVKMKEKGDIPEGYSVSREKKERFSLILESASTNQTSMYLCASSSGGRENTEAFFGQGTRLTVV.

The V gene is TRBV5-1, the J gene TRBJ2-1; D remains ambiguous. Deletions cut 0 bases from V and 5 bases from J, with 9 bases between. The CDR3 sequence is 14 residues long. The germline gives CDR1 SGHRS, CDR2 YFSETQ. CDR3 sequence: CASSLATGNNEQFF. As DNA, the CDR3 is TGCGCCAGCAGCTTGGCCACGGGTAACAATGAGCAGTTCTTC.

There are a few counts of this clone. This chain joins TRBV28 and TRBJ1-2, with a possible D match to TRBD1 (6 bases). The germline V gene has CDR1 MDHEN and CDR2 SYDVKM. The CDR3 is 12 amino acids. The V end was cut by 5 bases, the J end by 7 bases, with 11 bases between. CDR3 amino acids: CASSGQIGGYTF. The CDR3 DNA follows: TGTGCCAGCAGTGGACAGATCGGTGGCTACACCTTC.

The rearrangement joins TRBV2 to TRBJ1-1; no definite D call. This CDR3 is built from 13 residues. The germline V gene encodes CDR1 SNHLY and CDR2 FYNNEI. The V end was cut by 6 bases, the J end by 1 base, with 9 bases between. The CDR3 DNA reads TGTGCCAGCAGCAAAAGACAGAACACTGAAGCTTTCTTT. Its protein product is CASSKRQNTEAFF.

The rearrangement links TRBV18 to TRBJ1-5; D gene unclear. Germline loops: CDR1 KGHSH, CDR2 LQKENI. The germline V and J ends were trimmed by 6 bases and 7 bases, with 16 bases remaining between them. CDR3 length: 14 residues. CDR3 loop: CASSTQRVGQPQHF. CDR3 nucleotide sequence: TGTGCCAGCTCCACGCAACGAGTCGGGCAGCCCCAGCATTTT.

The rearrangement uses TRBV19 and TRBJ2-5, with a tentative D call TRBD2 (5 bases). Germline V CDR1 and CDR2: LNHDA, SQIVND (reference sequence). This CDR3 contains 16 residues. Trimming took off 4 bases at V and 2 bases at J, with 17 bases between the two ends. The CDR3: CASSKNLAGEQETQYF. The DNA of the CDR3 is TGTGCCAGTAGTAAAAACTTGGCGGGCGAGCAAGAGACCCAGTACTTC.

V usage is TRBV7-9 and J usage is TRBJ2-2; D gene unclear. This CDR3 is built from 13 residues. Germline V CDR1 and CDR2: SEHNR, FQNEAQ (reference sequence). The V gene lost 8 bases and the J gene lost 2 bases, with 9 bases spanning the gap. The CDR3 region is CASEVVNTGELFF. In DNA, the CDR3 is TGTGCCAGCGAGGTCGTAAACACCGGGGAGCTGTTTTTT.

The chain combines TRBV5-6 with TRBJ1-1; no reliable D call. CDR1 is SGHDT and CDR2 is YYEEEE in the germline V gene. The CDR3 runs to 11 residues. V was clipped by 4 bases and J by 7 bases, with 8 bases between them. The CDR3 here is CASSLRYEAFF. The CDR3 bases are TGTGCCAGCAGCCTTCGATATGAAGCTTTCTTT.

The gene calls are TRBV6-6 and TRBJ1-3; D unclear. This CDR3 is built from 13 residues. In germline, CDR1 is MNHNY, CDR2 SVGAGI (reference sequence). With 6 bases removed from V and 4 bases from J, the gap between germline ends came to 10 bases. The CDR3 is CASSPEAGNTIYF. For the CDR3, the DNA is TGTGCCAGCAGCCCGGAGGCGGGAAACACCATATATTTT.

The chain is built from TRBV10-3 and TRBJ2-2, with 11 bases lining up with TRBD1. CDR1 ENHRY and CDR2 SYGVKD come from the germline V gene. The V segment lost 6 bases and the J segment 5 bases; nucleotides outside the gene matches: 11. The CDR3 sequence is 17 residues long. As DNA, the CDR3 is TGTGCCATCAGAGATTCCGGGACAGGGGGAAATACCGGGGAGCTGTTTTTT. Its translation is CAIRDSGTGGNTGELFF.

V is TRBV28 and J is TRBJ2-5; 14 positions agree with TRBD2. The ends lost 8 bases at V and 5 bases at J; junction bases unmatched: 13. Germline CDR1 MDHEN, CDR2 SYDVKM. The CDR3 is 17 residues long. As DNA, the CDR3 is TGTGCCAGCCTGCAGCAGGGACTAGCGGGAGTTGCGGAGACCCAGTACTTC. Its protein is CASLQQGLAGVAETQYF.

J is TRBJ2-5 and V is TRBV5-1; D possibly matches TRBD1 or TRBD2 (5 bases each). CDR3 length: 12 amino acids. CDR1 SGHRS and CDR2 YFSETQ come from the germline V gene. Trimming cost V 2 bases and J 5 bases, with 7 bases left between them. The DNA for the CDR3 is TGCGCCAGCAGCTTCGAGGGGGAGACCCAGTACTTC. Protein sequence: CASSFEGETQYF. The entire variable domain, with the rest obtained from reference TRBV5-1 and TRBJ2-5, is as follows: KAGVTQTPRYLIKTRGQQVTLSCSPISGHRSVSWYQQTPGQGLQFLFEYFSETQRNKGNFPGRFSGRQFSNSRSEMNVSTLELGDSALYLCASSFEGETQYFGPGTRLLVL.

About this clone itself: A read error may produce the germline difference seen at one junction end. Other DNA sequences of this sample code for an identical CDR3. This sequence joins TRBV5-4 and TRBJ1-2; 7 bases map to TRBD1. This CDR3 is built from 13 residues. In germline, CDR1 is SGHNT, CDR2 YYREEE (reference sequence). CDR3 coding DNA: TGTGCCAGTAGCTTGGACAGGTTGGAGGGCTACACCTTC. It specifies CASSLDRLEGYTF.

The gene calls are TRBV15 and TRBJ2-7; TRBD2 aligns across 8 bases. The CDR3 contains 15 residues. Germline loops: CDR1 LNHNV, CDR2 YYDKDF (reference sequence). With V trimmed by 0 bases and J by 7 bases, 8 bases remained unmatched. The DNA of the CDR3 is TGTGCCACCAGCAGAGATATTGGAGCGGGAGTAGAGCAGTACTTC. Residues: CATSRDIGAGVEQYF.

The CDR3 loop reads CASSKRDSLATNEKLFF. Here the CDR3 DNA reads TGTGCCAGTAGCAAAAGGGACAGCCTTGCAACTAATGAAAAACTGTTTTTT. The chain joins TRBV19 to TRBJ1-4; 7 bases are shared with TRBD1. V dropped 6 bases and J dropped 0; count of bases not matched to a gene: 10. Germline V gene lookup returns CDR1 LNHDA and CDR2 SQIVND (reference sequence). The CDR3 extends over 17 amino acids.

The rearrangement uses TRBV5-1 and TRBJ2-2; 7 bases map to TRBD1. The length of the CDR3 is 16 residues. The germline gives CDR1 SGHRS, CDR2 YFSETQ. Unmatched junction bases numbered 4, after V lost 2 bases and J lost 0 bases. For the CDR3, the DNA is TGCGCCAGCAGCTTTGACAGGGCGCCGAACACCGGGGAGCTGTTTTTT. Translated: CASSFDRAPNTGELFF.

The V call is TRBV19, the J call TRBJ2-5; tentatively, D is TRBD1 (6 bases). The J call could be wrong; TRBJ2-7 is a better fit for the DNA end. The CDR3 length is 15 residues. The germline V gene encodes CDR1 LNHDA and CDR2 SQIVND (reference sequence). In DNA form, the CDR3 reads TGTGCCAGTAGTACGGCGGAACAGGGTCCCTACGAGCAGTACTTC. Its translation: CASSTAEQGPYEQYF.

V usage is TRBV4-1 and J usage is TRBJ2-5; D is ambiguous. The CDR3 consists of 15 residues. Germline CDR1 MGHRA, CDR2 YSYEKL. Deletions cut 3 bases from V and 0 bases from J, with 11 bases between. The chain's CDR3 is CASSHVETYQETQYF. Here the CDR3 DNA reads TGCGCCAGCAGCCATGTGGAGACCTACCAAGAGACCCAGTACTTC.

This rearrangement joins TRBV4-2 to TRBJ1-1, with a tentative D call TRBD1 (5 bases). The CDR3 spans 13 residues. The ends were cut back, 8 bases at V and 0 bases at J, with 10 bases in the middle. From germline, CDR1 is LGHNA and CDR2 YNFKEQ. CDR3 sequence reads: CASGQGMNTEAFF. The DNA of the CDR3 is TGTGCCAGCGGGCAGGGCATGAACACTGAAGCTTTCTTT.